These 2 T cell receptor beta chains were all obtained from the same sample, sequenced in a study of blood T cell repertoires in COVID-19. Clones were read by immunoSEQ multiplex PCR, and TCRdb kept only the in-frame ones, dropping some. This table has 150,000 to 200,000 clones, about 88% appearing once. The sample comprised peripheral blood. The source is a man in his late teens or twenties with acute or convalescent COVID-19.

The DNA for the CDR3 is TGTGCCAGCAGCTTAGGGGACAGGGGGCGCCGGGAGACCCAGTACTTC. This encodes CASSLGDRGRRETQYF. The chain carries TRBV7-9 and TRBJ2-5, with TRBD1 identical over 12 bases. CDR3 length: 16 residues. Per the germline V gene, CDR1 is SEHNR and CDR2 is FQNEAQ (reference sequence). With V trimmed by 1 base and J by 5 bases, 5 bases remained unmatched.

The chain has TRBV7-9 and TRBJ2-2; 8 bases align to TRBD1. The CDR3 is 16 residues long. Trimming cost V 5 bases and J 2 bases; bases outside gene matches: 7. The germline CDR1 and CDR2 sequences are SEHNR and FQNEAQ (reference sequence). The CDR3 protein is CASSPTGVSNTGELFF. CDR3 in DNA: TGTGCCAGCAGCCCGACAGGGGTTAGTAACACCGGGGAGCTGTTTTTT. Using reference TRBV7-9 and TRBJ2-2 for the parts outside the CDR3, the full variable domain is DTGVSQNPRHKITKRGQNVTFRCDPISEHNRLYWYRQTLGQGPEFLTYFQNEAQLEKSRLLSDRFSAERPKGSFSTLEIQRTEQGDSAMYLCASSPTGVSNTGELFFGEGSRLTVL.